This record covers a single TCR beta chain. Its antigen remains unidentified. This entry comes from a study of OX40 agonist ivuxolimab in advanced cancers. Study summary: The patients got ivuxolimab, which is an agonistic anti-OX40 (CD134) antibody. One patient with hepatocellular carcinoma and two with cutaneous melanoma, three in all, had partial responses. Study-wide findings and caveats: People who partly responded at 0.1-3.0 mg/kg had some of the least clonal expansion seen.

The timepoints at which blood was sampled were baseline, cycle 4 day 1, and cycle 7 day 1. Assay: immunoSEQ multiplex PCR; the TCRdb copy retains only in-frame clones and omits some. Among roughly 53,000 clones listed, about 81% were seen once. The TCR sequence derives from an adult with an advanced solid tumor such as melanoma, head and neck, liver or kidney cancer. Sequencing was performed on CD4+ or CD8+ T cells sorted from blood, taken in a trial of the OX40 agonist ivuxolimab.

This CDR3 is CASSRGGSEAFF. CDR3 sequence (DNA): TGTGCCAGCAGTAGGGGGGGGTCAGAAGCTTTCTTT. The chain couples TRBV6-5 to TRBJ1-1; D perhaps matches TRBD1 (6 bases). CDR3 length equals 12 residues. CDR1 is MNHEY, CDR2 SVGAGI, per germline. V was shortened by 5 bases and J by 8 bases, with 12 bases between the two germline ends.